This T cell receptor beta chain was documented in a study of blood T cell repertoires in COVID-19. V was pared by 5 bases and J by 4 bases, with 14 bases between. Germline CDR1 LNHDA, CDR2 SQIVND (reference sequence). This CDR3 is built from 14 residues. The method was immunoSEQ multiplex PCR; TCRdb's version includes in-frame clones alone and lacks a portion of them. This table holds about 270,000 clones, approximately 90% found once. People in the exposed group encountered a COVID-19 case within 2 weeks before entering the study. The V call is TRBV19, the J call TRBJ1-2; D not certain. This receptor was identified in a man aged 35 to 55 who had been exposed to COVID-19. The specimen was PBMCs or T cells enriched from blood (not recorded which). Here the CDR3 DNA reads TGTGCCAGTAGTTCACCGCGGAGGATCTATGGCTACACCTTC. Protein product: CASSSPRRIYGYTF.